This T cell receptor (beta chain) comes out of a study of human T cells and chemical hapten exposure. Trimming cost V 8 bases and J 1 base, with 8 bases left between them. The CDR3 is made up of 12 amino acids. The time point is: patch test 1, 2 weeks after DPC sensitization. Described treatment: therapeutic diphenylcyclopropenone sensitization with weekly scalp DPC. In TCRdb, the RACE reads were re-called with MiXCR into one record per CDR3 protein. The repertoire has roughly 180,000 distinct CDR3 sequences, about 20% of them found once; the top ten carry less than 7%. Specimen: whole blood, collected in connection with sensitization to the hapten diphenylcyclopropenone (DPC). The V call is TRBV12-3 or TRBV12-4, the J call TRBJ1-1; D ambiguous. The TCR sequence derives from a woman between 50 and 59 years old with alopecia areata. Some clones in this sample may be carry-over from other donors' samples. The CDR3 nucleotides are TGTGCCAGCCGCGGTTGGAACACTGAAGCTTTCTTT. Encoded protein: CASRGWNTEAFF.